Given below is one T cell receptor beta chain in context. These data belong to a study of blood T cell repertoires in COVID-19. Germline-derived CDR1 and CDR2 are LGHDT and YNNKEL (reference sequence). This CDR3 is 17 amino acids long. The junction had 11 bases not matched to a gene; V was cut back by 2 bases and J by 2 bases. Clones were read by immunoSEQ multiplex PCR, and TCRdb kept only the in-frame ones, dropping some. The table has approximately 300,000 clones, roughly nine tenths seen once. The chain joins TRBV3-1 (or the pseudogene TRBV3-2) to TRBJ2-7, with 8 bases matching TRBD2. The sequence was collected from a man in his sixties who had recovered from COVID-19. The sequenced sample was PBMCs or T cells enriched from blood (not recorded which). Written as DNA, the CDR3 is TGTGCCAGCAGCCAATCGGAACCCACTAGCGGAACCTACGAGCAGTACTTC. Protein: CASSQSEPTSGTYEQYF.